The source of this T cell receptor (beta chain) is a study of CXCR3-negative and CXCR3-positive naive CD8 T cells. The length of the CDR3 is 16 residues. CDR1 and CDR2 (germline): SGHNT, YYREEE (reference sequence). UMI-labeled 5' RACE TRB cDNA libraries were prepared from the cells. TCRdb derives one entry per CDR3 protein from the 5' RACE reads, leaving out DNA. The sample table sets out about 150,000 distinct CDR3 sequences. Notes on the study in general: More hydrophobic TRB CDR3s occurred in CXCR3-positive than in CXCR3-negative naive cells.

In regard to this clonotype: Its antigen is not known.

The sample comprised naive CXCR3+ CD8+ T cells from blood. Specified subset: CD45RO-CCR7+CD27+CD95- naive CD8+ T cells expressing CXCR3 (TNR3+). The V gene is TRBV5-4, the J gene TRBJ2-1; TCRdb's assignment of TRBD2 cannot be checked, as there is no DNA. This clonotype was sampled from a human donor in good health. Some clones in this sample may be carry-over from other donors' samples. CDR3 protein: CASSYELAGVVNEQFF.